Below, one T cell receptor (beta chain) is given with its context. Per the study methods: It was from reference gene primer amplification that nucleated cell counts were estimated. Sequenced by immunoSEQ multiplex PCR; TCRdb stores in-frame clones only, minus some. Clone size and V and J calls were adopted from that table, with D and trimming inferred from the DNA. In the table there are approximately 250,000 clones, roughly 86% of which are singletons. These data originate in a study of blood T cell repertoires in COVID-19. Study-level background: Material from acute and convalescent COVID-19 was sourced from the United States, Italy and Spain. Nucleic acid was either cDNA or gDNA, and it came from T cells, B-cell-depleted T cells, or PBMCs.

Between the trimmed V and J ends, which lost 0 bases and 6 bases, there was a span of 8 bases. This CDR3 is 13 amino acids long. Germline CDR1 is WSHSY and CDR2 is SAAADI. The sequence was obtained from a man between 35 and 55 years old with active or convalescent COVID-19. The V gene is TRBV10-2, the J gene TRBJ1-2; D is unresolved. The sequencing sample was made of peripheral blood. This CDR3 is CASSESSGNGYTF. The CDR3 bases are TGCGCCAGCAGTGAGTCGTCGGGGAATGGCTACACCTTC.